This TCR beta chain was sequenced in a study of TIL therapy for anti-PD-1-resistant metastatic lung cancer. Overall study: Median tumor mutation burden was under 1.9 mutations per megabase.

Stated time point: pre-treatment sample, taken before nivolumab and TIL therapy. The immunoSEQ assay was v3. Profiled with immunoSEQ multiplex PCR; TCRdb holds only in-frame clones, not every one. Of 45,000 to 75,000 clones listed, approximately 69% are singletons. The ends were cut back, 2 bases at V and 1 base at J, with 10 bases in the middle. CDR1 KGHSH and CDR2 LQKENI come from the germline V gene. This CDR3 region has 15 residues. V is TRBV18 and J is TRBJ2-3; D unclear. The sequence derives from a person aged 25 to 85 with non-small cell lung cancer. The source material was blood, sampled at baseline. CDR3 DNA sequence: TGTGCCAGCTCACCAATCGGGCTGGGCACAGATACGCAGTATTTT. It translates to CASSPIGLGTDTQYF.